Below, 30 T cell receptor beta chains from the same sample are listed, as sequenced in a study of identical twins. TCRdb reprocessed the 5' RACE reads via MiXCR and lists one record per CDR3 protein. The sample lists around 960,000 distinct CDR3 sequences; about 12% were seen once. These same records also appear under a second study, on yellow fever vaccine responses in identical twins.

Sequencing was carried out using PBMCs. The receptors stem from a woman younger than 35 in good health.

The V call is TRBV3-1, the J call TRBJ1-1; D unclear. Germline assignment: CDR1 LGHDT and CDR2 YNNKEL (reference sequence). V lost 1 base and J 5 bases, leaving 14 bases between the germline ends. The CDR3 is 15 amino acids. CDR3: CASSQGAGAGTEAFF. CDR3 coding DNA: TGTGCCAGCAGCCAAGGGGCGGGCGCGGGAACTGAAGCTTTCTTT.

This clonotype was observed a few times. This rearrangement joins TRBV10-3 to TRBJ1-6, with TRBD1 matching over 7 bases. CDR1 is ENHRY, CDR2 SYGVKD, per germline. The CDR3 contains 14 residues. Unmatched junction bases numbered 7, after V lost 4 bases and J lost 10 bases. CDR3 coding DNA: TGTGCCATCAGTGCGCAGGCAGGGGGGTCACCCCTCCACTTT. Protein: CAISAQAGGSPLHF.

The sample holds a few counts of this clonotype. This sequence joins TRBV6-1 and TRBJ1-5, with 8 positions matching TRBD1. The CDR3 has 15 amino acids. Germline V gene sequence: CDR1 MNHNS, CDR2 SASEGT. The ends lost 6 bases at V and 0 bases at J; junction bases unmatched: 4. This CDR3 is CASSIQGGSNQPQHF. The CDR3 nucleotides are TGTGCCAGCAGCATACAGGGGGGTAGCAATCAGCCCCAGCATTTT.

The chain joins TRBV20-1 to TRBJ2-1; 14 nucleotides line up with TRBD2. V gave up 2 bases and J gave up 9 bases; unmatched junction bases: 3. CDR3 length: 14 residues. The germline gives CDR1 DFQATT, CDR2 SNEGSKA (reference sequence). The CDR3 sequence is CSARSGLAGVEQFF. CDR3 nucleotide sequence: TGCAGTGCTAGATCGGGACTAGCGGGAGTTGAGCAGTTCTTC.

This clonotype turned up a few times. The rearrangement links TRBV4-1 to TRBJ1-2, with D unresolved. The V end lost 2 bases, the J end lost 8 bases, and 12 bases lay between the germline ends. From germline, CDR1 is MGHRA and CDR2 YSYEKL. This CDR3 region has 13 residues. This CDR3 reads CASSQIPIRGYTF. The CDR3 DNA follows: TGCGCCAGCAGCCAAATCCCCATTCGGGGCTACACCTTC.

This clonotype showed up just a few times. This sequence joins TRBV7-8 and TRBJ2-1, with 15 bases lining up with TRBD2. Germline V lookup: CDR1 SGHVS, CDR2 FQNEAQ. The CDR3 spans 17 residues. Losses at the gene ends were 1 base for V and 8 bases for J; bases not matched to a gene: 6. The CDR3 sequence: CASSLVGRTSGGDEQFF. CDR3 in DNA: TGTGCCAGCAGCTTAGTAGGCCGGACTAGCGGGGGGGATGAGCAGTTCTTC.

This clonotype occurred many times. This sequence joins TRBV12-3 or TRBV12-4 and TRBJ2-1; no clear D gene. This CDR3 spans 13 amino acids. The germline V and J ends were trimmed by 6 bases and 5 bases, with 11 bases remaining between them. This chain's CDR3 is CASSPSAHNEQFF. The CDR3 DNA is TGTGCCAGCAGCCCCTCGGCCCACAATGAGCAGTTCTTC.

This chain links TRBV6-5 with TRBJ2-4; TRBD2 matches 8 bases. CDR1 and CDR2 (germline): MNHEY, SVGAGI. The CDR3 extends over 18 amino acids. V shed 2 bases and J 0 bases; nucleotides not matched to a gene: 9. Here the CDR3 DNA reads TGTGCCAGCAGTTACGGCGGGGGGCCCAATTTAGCCAAAAACATTCAGTACTTC. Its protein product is CASSYGGGPNLAKNIQYF.

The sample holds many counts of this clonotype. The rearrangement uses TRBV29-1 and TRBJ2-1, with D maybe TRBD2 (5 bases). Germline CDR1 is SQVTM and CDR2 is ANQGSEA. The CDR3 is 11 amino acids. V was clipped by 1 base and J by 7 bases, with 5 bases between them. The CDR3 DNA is TGCAGCGTTGAAGGGGAGAATGAGCAGTTCTTC. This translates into CSVEGENEQFF.

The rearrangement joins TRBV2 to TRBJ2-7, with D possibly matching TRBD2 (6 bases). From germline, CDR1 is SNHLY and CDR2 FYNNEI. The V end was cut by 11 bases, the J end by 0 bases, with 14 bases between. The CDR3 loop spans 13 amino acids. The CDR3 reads CALGGTLSYEQYF. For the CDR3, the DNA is TGTGCCCTGGGGGGTACCCTCTCCTACGAGCAGTACTTC.

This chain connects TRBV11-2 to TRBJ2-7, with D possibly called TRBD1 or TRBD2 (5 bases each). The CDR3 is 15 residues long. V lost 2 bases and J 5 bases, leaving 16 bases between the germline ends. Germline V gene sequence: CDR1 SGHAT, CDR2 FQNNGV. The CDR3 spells CASSLWFRADNEQYF. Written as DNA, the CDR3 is TGTGCCAGCAGCTTATGGTTTCGAGCGGACAACGAGCAGTACTTC.

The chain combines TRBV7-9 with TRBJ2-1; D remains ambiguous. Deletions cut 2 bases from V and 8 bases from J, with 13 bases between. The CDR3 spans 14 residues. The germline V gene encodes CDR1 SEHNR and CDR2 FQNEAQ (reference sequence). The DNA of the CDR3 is TGTGCCAGCAGCTTATTTCCAGCCCCGGATGAGCAGTTCTTC. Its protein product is CASSLFPAPDEQFF.

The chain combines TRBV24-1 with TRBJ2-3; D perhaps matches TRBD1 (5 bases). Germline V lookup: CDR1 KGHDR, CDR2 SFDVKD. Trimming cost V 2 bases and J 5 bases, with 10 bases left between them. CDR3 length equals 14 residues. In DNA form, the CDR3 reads TGTGCCACCAGTGATTCCTCAAGGGGAGATACGCAGTATTTT. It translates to CATSDSSRGDTQYF.

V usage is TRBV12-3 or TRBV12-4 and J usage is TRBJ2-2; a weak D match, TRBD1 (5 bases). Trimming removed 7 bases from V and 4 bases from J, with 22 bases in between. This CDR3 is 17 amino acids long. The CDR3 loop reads CASTTQARDPGTGELFF. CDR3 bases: TGTGCCAGCACTACCCAAGCCAGGGATCCGGGCACCGGGGAGCTGTTTTTT.

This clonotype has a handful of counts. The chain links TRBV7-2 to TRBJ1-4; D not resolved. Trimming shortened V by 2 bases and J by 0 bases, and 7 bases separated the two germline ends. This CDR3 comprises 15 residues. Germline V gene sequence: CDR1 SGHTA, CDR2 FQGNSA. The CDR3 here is CASSLISTTNEKLFF. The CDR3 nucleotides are TGTGCCAGCAGCTTAATTAGTACAACTAATGAAAAACTGTTTTTT.

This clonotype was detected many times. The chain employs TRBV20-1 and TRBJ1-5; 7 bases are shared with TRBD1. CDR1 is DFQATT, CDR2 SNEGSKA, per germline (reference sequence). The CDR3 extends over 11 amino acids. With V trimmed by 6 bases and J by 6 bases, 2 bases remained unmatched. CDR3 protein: CSAQGGQPQHF. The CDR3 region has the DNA TGCAGTGCCCAGGGGGGTCAGCCCCAGCATTTT.

CDR3 in DNA: TGCGCCAGCAGCCCGGCAGGCAGGGGCGGGGATACGCAGTATTTT. It is translated as CASSPAGRGGDTQYF. This rearrangement joins TRBV5-1 to TRBJ2-3; perhaps TRBD1 as D (6 bases). This CDR3 spans 15 amino acids. Germline lookup yields CDR1 SGHRS and CDR2 YFSETQ. V was shortened by 4 bases and J by 6 bases, with 18 bases between the two germline ends.

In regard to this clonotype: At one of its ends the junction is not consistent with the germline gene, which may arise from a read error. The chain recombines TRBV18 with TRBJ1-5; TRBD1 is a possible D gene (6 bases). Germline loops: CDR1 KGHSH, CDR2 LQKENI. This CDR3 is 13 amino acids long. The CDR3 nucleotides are TGTGCCACCTCAGGGGAACGCAATCAGCCCCAGCATTTT. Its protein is CATSGERNQPQHF.

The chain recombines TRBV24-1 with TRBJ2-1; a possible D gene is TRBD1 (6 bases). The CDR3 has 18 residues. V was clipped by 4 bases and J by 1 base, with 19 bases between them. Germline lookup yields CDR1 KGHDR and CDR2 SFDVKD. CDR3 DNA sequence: TGTGCCACCAGTGAACTGGGTACAGGGCAAGCGTCCTACAATGAGCAGTTCTTC. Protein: CATSELGTGQASYNEQFF.

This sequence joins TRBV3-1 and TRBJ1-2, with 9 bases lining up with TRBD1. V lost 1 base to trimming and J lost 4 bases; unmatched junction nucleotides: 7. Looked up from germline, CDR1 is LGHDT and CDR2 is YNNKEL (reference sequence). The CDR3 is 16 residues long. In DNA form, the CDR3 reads TGTGCCAGCAGCCAAGTTTACAGGGGGCGAAGCTATGGCTACACCTTC. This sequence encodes CASSQVYRGRSYGYTF.

The CDR3 reads CASSVPGQGVSETQYF. CDR3 DNA: TGTGCCAGCAGCGTACCGGGACAGGGGGTGTCGGAGACCCAGTACTTC. The chain recombines TRBV7-9 with TRBJ2-5, with 11 bases identical to TRBD1. This CDR3 spans 16 amino acids. The germline gives CDR1 SEHNR, CDR2 FQNEAQ (reference sequence). V was pared by 5 bases and J by 5 bases, with 10 bases of the junction left unmatched. Looking up the rest from reference TRBV7-9 and TRBJ2-5 gives the full variable domain: DTGVSQNPRHKITKRGQNVTFRCDPISEHNRLYWYRQTLGQGPEFLTYFQNEAQLEKSRLLSDRFSAERPKGSFSTLEIQRTEQGDSAMYLCASSVPGQGVSETQYFGPGTRLLVL.

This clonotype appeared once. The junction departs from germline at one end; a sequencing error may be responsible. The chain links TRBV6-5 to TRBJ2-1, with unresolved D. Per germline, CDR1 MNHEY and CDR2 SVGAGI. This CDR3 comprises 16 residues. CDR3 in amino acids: CASSYSFQVSHNEQFF. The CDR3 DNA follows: TGTGCCAGCAGTTACTCTTTCCAGGTCTCCCACAATGAGCAGTTCTTC.

The CDR3 DNA sequence: TGTGCCAGCAGTTCCGAAGCGGGAGGGTACAATGAGCAGTTCTTC. Residues: CASSSEAGGYNEQFF. The genes are TRBV27 and TRBJ2-1, with 10 nucleotides matching TRBD2. This CDR3 is 15 amino acids long. Germline V gives CDR1 MNHEY, CDR2 SMNVEV (reference sequence). Trimming at V came to 4 bases and at J to 4 bases, leaving 4 bases not matched to a gene.

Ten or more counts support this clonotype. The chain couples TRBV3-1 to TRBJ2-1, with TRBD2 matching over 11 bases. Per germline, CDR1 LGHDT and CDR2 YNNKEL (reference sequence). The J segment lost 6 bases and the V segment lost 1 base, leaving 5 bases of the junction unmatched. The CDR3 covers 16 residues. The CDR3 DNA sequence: TGTGCCAGCAGCCAAGCTGGACTAGCGGGCTCCAATGAGCAGTTCTTC. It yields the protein CASSQAGLAGSNEQFF.

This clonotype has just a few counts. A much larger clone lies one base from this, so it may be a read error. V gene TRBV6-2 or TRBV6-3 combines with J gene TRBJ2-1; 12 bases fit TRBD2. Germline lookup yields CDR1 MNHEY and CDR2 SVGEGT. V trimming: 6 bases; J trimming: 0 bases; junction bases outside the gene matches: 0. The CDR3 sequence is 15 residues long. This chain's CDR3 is CASRTSGGSYNEQFF. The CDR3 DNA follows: TGTGCCAGCAGGACTAGCGGGGGCTCCTACAATGAGCAGTTCTTC.

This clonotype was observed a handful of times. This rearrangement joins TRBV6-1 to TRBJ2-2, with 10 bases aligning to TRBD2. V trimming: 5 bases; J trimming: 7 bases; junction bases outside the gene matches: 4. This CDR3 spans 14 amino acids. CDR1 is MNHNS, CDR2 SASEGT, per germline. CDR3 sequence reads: CASSPGLAYGELFF. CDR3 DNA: TGTGCCAGCAGTCCGGGACTAGCGTACGGGGAGCTGTTTTTT.

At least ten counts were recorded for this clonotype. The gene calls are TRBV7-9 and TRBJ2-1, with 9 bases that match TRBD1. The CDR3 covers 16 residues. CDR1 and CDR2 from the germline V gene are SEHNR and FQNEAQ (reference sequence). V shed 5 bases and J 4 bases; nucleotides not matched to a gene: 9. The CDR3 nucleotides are TGTGCCAGCAGCCGTGAAACAGGGGGCTCTTACAATGAGCAGTTCTTC. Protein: CASSRETGGSYNEQFF.

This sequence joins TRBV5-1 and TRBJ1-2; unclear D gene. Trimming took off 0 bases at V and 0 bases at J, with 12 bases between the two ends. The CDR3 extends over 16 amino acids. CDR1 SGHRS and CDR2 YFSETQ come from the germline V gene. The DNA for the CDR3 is TGCGCCAGCAGCTTGGTTCCCACGGCGTCTAACTATGGCTACACCTTC. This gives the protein CASSLVPTASNYGYTF.

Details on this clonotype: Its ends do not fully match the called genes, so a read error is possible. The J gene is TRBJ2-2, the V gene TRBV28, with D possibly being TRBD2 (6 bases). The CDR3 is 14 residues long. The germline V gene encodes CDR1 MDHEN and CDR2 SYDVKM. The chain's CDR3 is CASVAGTQPGELCF. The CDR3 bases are TGTGCCAGCGTGGCGGGGACCCAGCCCGGGGAGCTGTGTTTT.

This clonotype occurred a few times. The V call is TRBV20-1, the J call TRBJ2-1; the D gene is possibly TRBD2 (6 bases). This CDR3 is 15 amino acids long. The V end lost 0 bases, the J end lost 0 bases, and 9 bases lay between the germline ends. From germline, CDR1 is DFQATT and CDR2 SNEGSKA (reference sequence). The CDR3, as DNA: TGCAGTGCTAGAGATGTCGGGAGCTCCTACAATGAGCAGTTCTTC. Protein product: CSARDVGSSYNEQFF.